The 32 T cell receptor beta chains reported below all come from one sample, sequenced in a study of shared clonotypes between healthy human individuals. Data came from immunoSEQ multiplex PCR; TCRdb stores just in-frame clones and leaves some out. Counted here are millions of clones, 85% to 95% occurring once; the ten biggest clones make up more than 0.1%. The source material was naive CD4+ T cells sorted from blood. The subset: CD45RA+ positively selected. Receptor source: a man between 18 and 29 years old in good health.

The chain recombines TRBV10-3 with TRBJ2-2, with a weak D call TRBD1 (6 bases). This CDR3 has 15 residues. Germline CDR1 reads ENHRY; CDR2 reads SYGVKD. Trimming shortened V by 5 bases and J by 3 bases, and 13 bases separated the two germline ends. For the CDR3, the DNA is TGTGCCATCAGTTACGACAGGCTCGACACCGGGGAGCTGTTTTTT. Translation: CAISYDRLDTGELFF.

This clone has just one count. Since a much larger clone is just one base distant, this may be a read error. The sample has other DNA sequences that encode this CDR3 too. CDR3 DNA: TGTGCCAGCTCACCCGGGACAGCTAATGAAAAACTGTTTTTT. Amino acids: CASSPGTANEKLFF. The V call is TRBV18, the J call TRBJ1-4; 7 bases fit TRBD1. CDR1 and CDR2 from the germline V gene are KGHSH and LQKENI. The CDR3 covers 14 residues. V lost 3 bases to trimming and J lost 3 bases; unmatched junction nucleotides: 1.

This rearrangement joins TRBV30 to TRBJ2-7; no definite D call. Trimming took 4 bases from V and 2 from J, leaving 12 bases between them. Germline V gene data show CDR1 as GTSNPN and CDR2 as SVGIG (reference sequence). The CDR3 extends over 13 amino acids. The DNA for the CDR3 is TGTGCCTGGAATTCGGGTACGACCTACGAGCAGTACTTC. It codes for CAWNSGTTYEQYF.

This chain connects TRBV5-6 to TRBJ1-2, with TRBD1 matching over 9 bases. The germline gives CDR1 SGHDT, CDR2 YYEEEE. The CDR3 extends over 15 amino acids. V lost 3 bases, J lost 5 bases, and 8 bases stayed unmatched. Here the CDR3 reads CASSWVDRGNYGYTF. CDR3 nucleotide sequence: TGTGCCAGCAGCTGGGTCGACAGGGGGAATTATGGCTACACCTTC.

This sequence joins TRBV11-2 and TRBJ2-5; D remains ambiguous. CDR3 size: 15 residues. Trimming shortened V by 6 bases and J by 1 base, and 15 bases separated the two germline ends. Per germline, CDR1 SGHAT and CDR2 FQNNGV. CDR3 DNA: TGTGCCAGCAGTTTCATAGGGCGCTTCCAAGAGACCCAGTACTTC. Its translation: CASSFIGRFQETQYF.

This rearrangement joins TRBV4-2 to TRBJ2-2, with D maybe TRBD1 (5 bases). V was clipped by 0 bases and J by 9 bases, with 17 bases between them. Germline CDR1 reads LGHNA; CDR2 reads YNFKEQ. This CDR3 is built from 16 residues. In DNA, the CDR3 is TGTGCCAGCAGCCAAGATAGGGGAAACTATCCCCGGGAGCTGTTTTTT. This sequence encodes CASSQDRGNYPRELFF.

The chain joins TRBV9 to TRBJ1-4, with a possible D match to TRBD1 (6 bases). V was pared by 0 bases and J by 4 bases, with 10 bases between. Germline V lookup: CDR1 SGDLS, CDR2 YYNGEE. This CDR3 is built from 15 residues. CDR3 region: CASSVGPGDNEKLFF. For the CDR3, the DNA is TGTGCCAGCAGCGTAGGACCAGGGGATAATGAAAAACTGTTTTTT.

The V gene is TRBV5-1, the J gene TRBJ1-2; 10 nucleotides line up with TRBD1. There are 15 residues in the CDR3. The V and J ends lost 2 bases and 7 bases, in that order; junction bases with no gene match: 8. Germline CDR1 SGHRS, CDR2 YFSETQ. The chain's CDR3 is CASSFTGTGESGYTF. In DNA, the CDR3 is TGCGCCAGCAGCTTTACCGGGACAGGGGAGAGTGGCTACACCTTC. Complete variable domain (other parts from reference TRBV5-1 and TRBJ1-2): KAGVTQTPRYLIKTRGQQVTLSCSPISGHRSVSWYQQTPGQGLQFLFEYFSETQRNKGNFPGRFSGRQFSNSRSEMNVSTLELGDSALYLCASSFTGTGESGYTFGSGTRLTVV.

The chain joins TRBV4-2 to TRBJ2-3; 9 nucleotides line up with TRBD2. Germline CDR1 LGHNA, CDR2 YNFKEQ. The CDR3 is made up of 21 amino acids. V lost 0 bases to trimming and J lost 0 bases; unmatched junction nucleotides: 16. CDR3 amino acids: CASSQDLGAGVAGGSTDTQYF. CDR3 nucleotide sequence: TGTGCCAGCAGCCAAGATCTTGGGGCCGGTGTGGCGGGGGGGAGCACAGATACGCAGTATTTT.

A single count supports this clone. This chain joins TRBV11-2 and TRBJ1-5; 10 bases align to TRBD1. CDR3 length: 17 residues. The germline gives CDR1 SGHAT, CDR2 FQNNGV. With V trimmed by 4 bases and J by 5 bases, 11 bases remained unmatched. CDR3 sequence (DNA): TGTGCCAGCAGCTCGAACCCCGGGACAGGGGCATATCAGCCCCAGCATTTT. The encoded protein is CASSSNPGTGAYQPQHF.

The chain recombines TRBV10-3 with TRBJ1-5; D uncertain. The CDR3 is 13 amino acids. CDR1 and CDR2 from the germline V gene are ENHRY and SYGVKD. V was pared by 3 bases and J by 9 bases, with 12 bases between. This CDR3 reads CAISDRLDGPQHF. The CDR3 DNA is TGTGCCATCAGTGATAGGCTCGATGGGCCCCAGCATTTT.

The chain employs TRBV7-2 and TRBJ1-5, with TRBD1 as a possible D gene (5 bases). CDR3 length equals 13 residues. Trimming stripped 5 bases from V and 6 bases from J, with 11 bases between. CDR1 is SGHTA, CDR2 FQGNSA, per germline. The chain's CDR3 is CASSAGLSQPQHF. The CDR3 nucleotides are TGTGCCAGCAGCGCAGGGCTAAGTCAGCCCCAGCATTTT.

The gene calls are TRBV5-5 and TRBJ2-7, with 7 positions matching TRBD1. Trimming at V came to 0 bases and at J to 3 bases, leaving 3 bases not matched to a gene. Per the germline V gene, CDR1 is SGHKS and CDR2 is YYEKEE (reference sequence). The CDR3 sequence is 14 residues long. CDR3 DNA sequence: TGTGCCAGCAGCTTGGTTCGACAGGGCTACGAGCAGTACTTC. Amino acids: CASSLVRQGYEQYF.

The gene calls are TRBV18 and TRBJ1-6; possibly TRBD1 for D (6 bases). The V gene lost 3 bases and the J gene lost 7 bases, with 16 bases spanning the gap. Germline CDR1 reads KGHSH; CDR2 reads LQKENI. This CDR3 spans 16 amino acids. The CDR3 here is CASSPPGGGRNSPLHF. The CDR3 nucleotides read TGTGCCAGCTCACCCCCCGGGGGGGGCCGGAATTCACCCCTCCACTTT.

Only one count was recorded for this clone. This CDR3 is CASRSNGGTYQPQHF. The CDR3 region has the DNA TGTGCCAGCAGGTCTAACGGGGGGACCTATCAGCCCCAGCATTTT. This chain uses TRBV2 with TRBJ1-5; TRBD1 might be the D (5 bases). Germline V lookup: CDR1 SNHLY, CDR2 FYNNEI. Trimming pared 6 bases from V and 5 bases from J, leaving 17 bases between. This CDR3 comprises 15 residues.

This chain connects TRBV5-1 to TRBJ2-2; a weak D match, TRBD2 (6 bases). The CDR3 loop spans 16 amino acids. The V and J ends lost 1 base and 4 bases respectively, with 14 bases between them. CDR1 SGHRS and CDR2 YFSETQ come from the germline V gene. The CDR3 bases are TGCGCCAGCAGCTTGTTTTCGGGAGTAACCACCGGGGAGCTGTTTTTT. Amino acid sequence: CASSLFSGVTTGELFF.

The chain joins TRBV7-9 to TRBJ2-1; D possibly corresponds to TRBD2 (6 bases). The germline V gene has CDR1 SEHNR and CDR2 FQNEAQ (reference sequence). V lost 6 bases to trimming and J lost 0 bases, with 15 bases between them. The CDR3 runs to 16 residues. The CDR3 is CASRKGGGSSYNEQFF. DNA for the CDR3: TGTGCCAGCAGAAAAGGTGGGGGGAGCTCCTACAATGAGCAGTTCTTC.

Remarks on this clone: A much bigger clone sits one base away, suggesting this may be a read error. CDR3 loop: CASSPSAVAGNTIYF. CDR3 nucleotide sequence: TGTGCCAGCTCACCAAGCGCTGTAGCCGGAAACACCATATATTTT. The genes are TRBV18 and TRBJ1-3; D is unclear. Per the germline V gene, CDR1 is KGHSH and CDR2 is LQKENI. This CDR3 region has 15 residues. Trimming took 2 bases from V and 4 from J, leaving 12 bases between them.

V and J are TRBV9 and TRBJ2-1; 10 bases are shared with TRBD2. Trimming took 0 bases from V and 10 from J; bases not matched to a gene: 4. The CDR3 runs to 14 residues. CDR1 SGDLS and CDR2 YYNGEE come from the germline V gene. The CDR3 DNA reads TGTGCCAGCAGCGTAGGAACTAGCGGGAAGGAGCAGTTCTTC. It is translated as CASSVGTSGKEQFF. The full variable domain, completed using reference TRBV9 and TRBJ2-1, is DSGVTQTPKHLITATGQRVTLRCSPRSGDLSVYWYQQSLDQGLQFLIQYYNGEERAKGNILERFSAQQFPDLHSELNLSSLELGDSALYFCASSVGTSGKEQFFGPGTRLTVL.

The CDR3 coding sequence is TGCGCCAGCAGCTTCCAGGGTAGTGGGAATGAGCAGTTCTTC. This sequence encodes CASSFQGSGNEQFF. The rearrangement links TRBV5-1 to TRBJ2-1; a weak D match, TRBD1 (5 bases). The CDR3 loop spans 14 amino acids. V was clipped by 2 bases and J by 7 bases, with 13 bases between them. Germline loops: CDR1 SGHRS, CDR2 YFSETQ.

The chain has TRBV5-4 and TRBJ2-5; D not resolved. CDR3 length equals 14 residues. The germline gives CDR1 SGHNT, CDR2 YYREEE (reference sequence). Trimming removed 0 bases at V and 1 base at J, with 7 bases between. DNA of the CDR3: TGTGCCAGCAGCTTGGATGGAATCCAAGAGACCCAGTACTTC. Translation gives CASSLDGIQETQYF.

This clone was observed a single time. The V and J genes are TRBV15 and TRBJ2-1; the match to TRBD2 covers 7 bases. Germline V gene lookup returns CDR1 LNHNV and CDR2 YYDKDF (reference sequence). The CDR3 spans 15 residues. With 7 bases clipped from V and 4 bases from J, the junction kept 10 bases outside the gene matches. The CDR3 is CATTSGPSGYNEQFF. CDR3 DNA sequence: TGTGCCACCACCTCCGGGCCTAGCGGATACAATGAGCAGTTCTTC.

The rearrangement links TRBV2 to TRBJ2-3, with 12 bases aligning to TRBD2. Germline CDR1 is SNHLY and CDR2 is FYNNEI. The CDR3 runs to 14 residues. Trimming took 8 bases from V and 2 from J; bases not matched to a gene: 2. The CDR3 sequence: CASRTSGDTDTQYF. CDR3 sequence (DNA): TGTGCCAGCCGGACTAGCGGGGACACAGATACGCAGTATTTT.

The rearrangement links TRBV2 to TRBJ1-2; D ambiguous. The CDR3 is 13 residues long. Trimming stripped 6 bases from V and 5 bases from J, with 13 bases between. Germline CDR1 reads SNHLY; CDR2 reads FYNNEI. CDR3 sequence reads: CASSREGRYGYTF. The CDR3 bases are TGTGCCAGCAGCCGGGAGGGAAGGTATGGCTACACCTTC.

CDR3 coding DNA: TGTGCCAGCAGTGTGGAACAGGGAGATTCACCCCTCCACTTT. Protein product: CASSVEQGDSPLHF. The chain carries TRBV2 and TRBJ1-6; D perhaps matches TRBD1 (6 bases). Germline CDR1 and CDR2: SNHLY and FYNNEI. Trimming cost V 4 bases and J 8 bases, with 12 bases left between them. The CDR3 spans 14 residues.

In DNA, the CDR3 is TGTGCCAGCAGCAGGACAGGGGCGCAAGACTATGGCTACACCTTC. Translated, it gives CASSRTGAQDYGYTF. The chain couples TRBV2 to TRBJ1-2; 9 nucleotides align to TRBD1. J gave up 3 bases and V 6 bases, and 8 bases lay outside the gene matches. Germline V gene sequence: CDR1 SNHLY, CDR2 FYNNEI. The CDR3 spans 15 residues.

The chain joins TRBV2 to TRBJ2-5; TRBD2 matches 12 bases. Trimming removed 4 bases from V and 4 bases from J; junction bases left unmatched: 4. Germline V CDR1 and CDR2: SNHLY, FYNNEI. The CDR3 is 15 residues long. Here the CDR3 reads CASSGTSGRSETQYF. The CDR3 DNA sequence: TGTGCCAGCAGTGGAACTAGCGGGAGGTCAGAGACCCAGTACTTC.

In nucleotides, the CDR3 is TGTGCCAGCTCACCTGACAATGCCGGAGGCGAAAAACTGTTTTTT. Its protein product is CASSPDNAGGEKLFF. The rearrangement joins TRBV18 to TRBJ1-4; D is unclear. This CDR3 has 15 amino acids. The germline gives CDR1 KGHSH, CDR2 LQKENI. V lost 3 bases to trimming and J lost 8 bases, with 16 bases between them.

This chain uses TRBV5-1 with TRBJ2-7, with a weak D call TRBD1 (8 bases). Trimming pared 4 bases from V and 5 bases from J, leaving 25 bases between. The CDR3 is made up of 17 amino acids. CDR1 SGHRS and CDR2 YFSETQ come from the germline V gene. CDR3 sequence: CASSINVDRGGANEQYF. CDR3 DNA sequence: TGCGCCAGCAGCATAAACGTAGACAGGGGAGGGGCGAACGAGCAGTACTTC.

The chain uses TRBV7-6 and TRBJ1-4, with D possibly TRBD1 on 5 matching bases. Trimming pared 2 bases from V and 10 bases from J, leaving 14 bases between. The germline V gene encodes CDR1 SGHVS and CDR2 FNYEAQ. CDR3 size: 14 residues. DNA for the CDR3: TGTGCCAGCAGCTTAACGACTGATGGGGGAAAACTGTTTTTT. This gives the protein CASSLTTDGGKLFF.

Many counts were recorded for this clone. The rearrangement uses TRBV5-6 and TRBJ1-6; possible D gene TRBD1, 6 bases. The CDR3 loop spans 16 amino acids. CDR1 and CDR2 from the germline V gene are SGHDT and YYEEEE. V was pared by 0 bases and J by 3 bases, with 10 bases between. CDR3 amino acids: CASSLEGGNYNSPLHF. The CDR3 region has the DNA TGTGCCAGCAGCTTGGAGGGGGGGAACTATAATTCACCCCTCCACTTT.

A note on this clone: Other DNA sequences within the sample encode an identical CDR3. The chain links TRBV5-1 to TRBJ1-1; no firm D call. V was cut by 0 bases and J by 0 bases, with 6 bases left in between. This CDR3 contains 14 residues. Per the germline V gene, CDR1 is SGHRS and CDR2 is YFSETQ. The CDR3 bases are TGCGCCAGCAGCTTGGTACCGGTGAACACTGAAGCTTTCTTT. Residues: CASSLVPVNTEAFF.